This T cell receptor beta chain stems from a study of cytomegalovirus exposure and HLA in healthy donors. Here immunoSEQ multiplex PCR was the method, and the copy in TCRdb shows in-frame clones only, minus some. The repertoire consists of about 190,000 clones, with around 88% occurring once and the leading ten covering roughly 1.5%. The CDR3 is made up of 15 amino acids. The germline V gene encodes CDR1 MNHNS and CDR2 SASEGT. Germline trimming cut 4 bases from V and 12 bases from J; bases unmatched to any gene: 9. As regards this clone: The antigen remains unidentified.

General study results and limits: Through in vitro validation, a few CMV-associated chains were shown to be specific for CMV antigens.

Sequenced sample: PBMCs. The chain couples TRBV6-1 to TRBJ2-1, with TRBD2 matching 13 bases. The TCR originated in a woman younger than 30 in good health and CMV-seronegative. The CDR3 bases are TGTGCCAGCAGTGGGACTAGCGGGAGCATGGGGGTGCAGTTCTTC. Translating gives CASSGTSGSMGVQFF.